This T cell receptor beta chain was captured by sequencing in a study of fetal regulatory T cell absence and autoimmunity. Whole-study findings and limits: The oligoclonal enrichment was interpreted as supporting antigen-driven pancreatic autoimmunity before birth in IPEX syndrome. TRB gene family usage was broadly similar in cord blood and pancreas. Oligoclonal TCR enrichment in pancreas over cord blood reached over 95-fold for some clones.

This clone occurred a few times. The antigen is unknown. The survey-level immunoSEQ assay was used. The repertoire was sequenced with immunoSEQ multiplex PCR; TCRdb's copy has only in-frame clones and lacks some. In the table there are about 43,000 clones, roughly 80% of which are singletons. The sample comprised cord blood. The receptor comes from a newborn boy with IPEX syndrome.

This chain's CDR3 is CASGRVVAYEQYF. In DNA, the CDR3 is TGTGCCAGCGGGAGAGTGGTGGCCTACGAGCAGTACTTC. This sequence joins TRBV11-2 and TRBJ2-7, with D possibly matching TRBD2 (5 bases). V was cut by 8 bases and J by 2 bases, with 13 bases left in between. Germline CDR1 and CDR2: SGHAT and FQNNGV. This CDR3 is 13 amino acids long.